These 19 T cell receptor beta chains were all obtained from the same sample, sequenced in a study of CD8+ T cells in alopecia areata. Treatment given: oral pan-JAK inhibitor, 5-10 mg twice daily. Reverse transcription of extracted RNA yielded cDNA, which provided the sequencing template. Libraries were prepared by immunoSEQ multiplex PCR; TCRdb keeps only in-frame clonotypes and omits some of them. The sample has approximately 210,000 clones; about three fifths are singletons. The source was CD4+ T cells sorted from blood, collected at week 4, from a patient treated with tofacitinib. These receptors came from a human donor with alopecia areata.

This clone has only a few counts. This chain connects TRBV7-2 to TRBJ2-3; D remains ambiguous. There are 15 residues in the CDR3. Germline lookup yields CDR1 SGHTA and CDR2 FQGNSA. The ends were cut back, 3 bases at V and 3 bases at J, with 13 bases in the middle. CDR3 in DNA: TGTGCCAGCAGCTTGCAGGCTCTGATGACAGATACGCAGTATTTT. Translating gives CASSLQALMTDTQYF.

This clone turned up a few times. The rearrangement links TRBV5-1 to TRBJ1-1; 8 positions agree with TRBD1. Unmatched junction bases numbered 9, after V lost 6 bases and J lost 2 bases. The CDR3 contains 15 residues. Germline lookup yields CDR1 SGHRS and CDR2 YFSETQ. This CDR3 reads CASKMGDRTNTEAFF. DNA of the CDR3: TGCGCCAGCAAAATGGGGGACAGGACTAACACTGAAGCTTTCTTT.

The chain recombines TRBV30 with TRBJ2-6; D is undetermined. This CDR3 is built from 14 residues. Germline-derived CDR1 and CDR2 are GTSNPN and SVGIG (reference sequence). V lost 1 base to trimming and J lost 2 bases, with 6 bases between them. For the CDR3, the DNA is TGTGCCTGGAGTGGAGATACTGGGGCCAACGTCCTGACTTTC. Protein: CAWSGDTGANVLTF.

The chain carries TRBV25-1 and TRBJ2-7, with 9 bases identical to TRBD1. V trimming: 6 bases; J trimming: 6 bases; junction bases outside the gene matches: 6. The CDR3 covers 13 residues. Germline CDR1 MGHDK, CDR2 SYGVNS. The CDR3, as DNA: TGTGCCAGCAGGCCGACAGGGGGAGGCGAGCAGTACTTC. Amino acids: CASRPTGGGEQYF.

V and J are TRBV7-2 and TRBJ1-6; D unclear. Per the germline V gene, CDR1 is SGHTA and CDR2 is FQGNSA. The CDR3 is 14 residues long. V was trimmed by 5 bases and J by 0 bases, leaving 5 bases between them. CDR3 DNA: TGTGCCAGCAGCCGTAGCTCCTATAATTCACCCCTCCACTTT. Translating gives CASSRSSYNSPLHF.

This clone was observed a handful of times. The chain employs TRBV2 and TRBJ2-1, with a possible D match to TRBD1 (5 bases). This CDR3 has 14 residues. Germline V gene sequence: CDR1 SNHLY, CDR2 FYNNEI. Deletions cut 2 bases from V and 0 bases from J, with 5 bases between. The CDR3 region is CASSEQGSYNEQFF. The DNA for the CDR3 is TGTGCCAGCAGTGAACAGGGCTCCTACAATGAGCAGTTCTTC.

V usage is TRBV30 and J usage is TRBJ2-1; no reliable D call. The CDR3 covers 15 residues. CDR1 GTSNPN and CDR2 SVGIG come from the germline V gene (reference sequence). V was pared by 0 bases and J by 1 base, with 10 bases between. The chain's CDR3 is CAWSVTGSSYNEQFF. The CDR3 region has the DNA TGTGCCTGGAGTGTAACGGGCTCGTCCTACAATGAGCAGTTCTTC.

Details on this clone: Other DNA sequences from this sample encode an identical CDR3 as well. The V call is TRBV7-9, the J call TRBJ2-7; possibly TRBD2 for D (6 bases). The CDR3 covers 12 residues. The V gene's germline CDR1 is SEHNR and CDR2 FQNEAQ (reference sequence). The germline V and J ends were trimmed by 5 bases and 4 bases, with 9 bases remaining between them. For the CDR3, the DNA is TGTGCCAGCAGCCCCAGCGGGTACGAGCAGTACTTC. Protein sequence: CASSPSGYEQYF.

In its sample, this clone was seen once. The genes are TRBV15 and TRBJ2-7; the D gene is possibly TRBD1 (6 bases). The CDR3 consists of 13 residues. V was trimmed by 5 bases and J by 3 bases, leaving 11 bases between them. Germline CDR1 and CDR2: LNHNV and YYDKDF (reference sequence). The CDR3 here is CATSPLDSYEQYF. CDR3 DNA: TGTGCCACCAGCCCCCTGGACAGCTACGAGCAGTACTTC.

This clone was recorded a few times. This sequence joins TRBV7-2 and TRBJ2-7, with D maybe TRBD1 (6 bases). V was trimmed by 5 bases and J by 7 bases, leaving 18 bases between them. This CDR3 region has 14 residues. Germline-derived CDR1 and CDR2 are SGHTA and FQGNSA. CDR3 protein: CASSPQYTGHEQYF. The CDR3, as DNA: TGTGCCAGCAGCCCCCAATACACAGGGCATGAGCAGTACTTC.

This chain joins TRBV7-2 and TRBJ2-4; unclear D gene. The CDR3 is 16 amino acids. V was pared by 4 bases and J by 2 bases, with 15 bases between. From germline, CDR1 is SGHTA and CDR2 FQGNSA. In DNA, the CDR3 is TGTGCCAGCAGCTCTGAGGTGCTGGGATCCAAAAACATTCAGTACTTC. The encoded protein is CASSSEVLGSKNIQYF.

J is TRBJ2-2 and V is TRBV7-9; D is uncertain. Trimming cost V 5 bases and J 3 bases, with 7 bases left between them. The germline V gene has CDR1 SEHNR and CDR2 FQNEAQ (reference sequence). This CDR3 spans 13 amino acids. The CDR3 here is CASSPGYTGELFF. DNA of the CDR3: TGTGCCAGCAGCCCCGGTTACACCGGGGAGCTGTTTTTT. The complete variable domain, with remaining parts taken from reference TRBV7-9 and TRBJ2-2, reads DTGVSQNPRHKITKRGQNVTFRCDPISEHNRLYWYRQTLGQGPEFLTYFQNEAQLEKSRLLSDRFSAERPKGSFSTLEIQRTEQGDSAMYLCASSPGYTGELFFGEGSRLTVL.

The chain recombines TRBV6-5 with TRBJ1-2; D remains unclear. The CDR3 contains 15 residues. The germline CDR1 and CDR2 sequences are MNHEY and SVGAGI. The ends were cut back, 6 bases at V and 0 bases at J, with 14 bases in the middle. CDR3 amino acids: CASSPRWAANYGYTF. CDR3 sequence (DNA): TGTGCCAGCAGCCCTAGGTGGGCAGCTAACTATGGCTACACCTTC.

This clone was observed a single time. This chain uses TRBV2 with TRBJ2-3; no definite D call. CDR1 SNHLY and CDR2 FYNNEI come from the germline V gene. CDR3 size: 13 residues. Trimming stripped 7 bases from V and 3 bases from J, with 11 bases between. The CDR3 spells CASNWTPTDTQYF. CDR3 in DNA: TGTGCCAGCAACTGGACCCCGACAGATACGCAGTATTTT.

In its sample, this clone was seen a few times. V gene TRBV11-2 combines with J gene TRBJ2-3, with a possible D match to TRBD1 (6 bases). Between the trimmed V and J ends, which lost 5 bases and 0 bases, there was a span of 15 bases. Per the germline V gene, CDR1 is SGHAT and CDR2 is FQNNGV. The length of the CDR3 is 16 residues. CDR3: CASSRNRAISTDTQYF. CDR3 DNA sequence: TGTGCCAGCAGCCGTAACAGGGCGATTAGCACAGATACGCAGTATTTT.

The gene calls are TRBV19 and TRBJ2-5; D unresolved. Trimming cost V 0 bases and J 4 bases, with 3 bases left between them. There are 12 residues in the CDR3. The germline V gene encodes CDR1 LNHDA and CDR2 SQIVND (reference sequence). This CDR3 is CASSIEGETQYF. CDR3 DNA: TGTGCCAGTAGTATAGAGGGAGAGACCCAGTACTTC. The variable domain in full, with the rest retrieved from reference TRBV19 and TRBJ2-5, is DGGITQSPKYLFRKEGQNVTLSCEQNLNHDAMYWYRQDPGQGLRLIYYSQIVNDFQKGDIAEGYSVSREKKESFPLTVTSAQKNPTAFYLCASSIEGETQYFGPGTRLLVL.

In its sample, this clone was seen a few times. In nucleotides, the CDR3 is TGTGCCAGCTCACCACTGGGCAGCTACGAGCAGTACTTC. It specifies CASSPLGSYEQYF. The chain is built from TRBV18 and TRBJ2-7; D gene unclear. CDR1 and CDR2 from the germline V gene are KGHSH and LQKENI. The CDR3 is 13 amino acids. V gave up 1 base and J gave up 3 bases, with 7 bases separating them. Full variable domain (missing parts from reference TRBV18 and TRBJ2-7): NAGVMQNPRHLVRRRGQEARLRCSPMKGHSHVYWYRQLPEEGLKFMVYLQKENIIDESGMPKERFSAEFPKEGPSILRIQQVVRGDSAAYFCASSPLGSYEQYFGPGTRLTVT.

The chain links TRBV2 to TRBJ2-2; D assignment may be TRBD1 or TRBD2 (5 bases each). The ends were cut back, 10 bases at V and 0 bases at J, with 12 bases in the middle. The CDR3 spans 14 residues. The germline V gene has CDR1 SNHLY and CDR2 FYNNEI. The CDR3 protein is CATGTDANTGELFF. The CDR3, as DNA: TGTGCCACGGGGACGGACGCGAACACCGGGGAGCTGTTTTTT.

This clone was seen only a few times. V gene TRBV5-5 combines with J gene TRBJ1-4, with TRBD1 as a possible D gene (6 bases). The CDR3 consists of 16 residues. From germline, CDR1 is SGHKS and CDR2 YYEKEE (reference sequence). Trimming cost V 4 bases and J 5 bases, with 18 bases left between them. CDR3 nucleotide sequence: TGTGCCAGCAGCCTAAACCAGGGGTTCCAGAATGAAAAACTGTTTTTT. It specifies CASSLNQGFQNEKLFF.